This entry lists 27 T cell receptor beta chains sequenced from one sample in a study of cytomegalovirus exposure and HLA in healthy donors. PCR involved 60 Vbeta and 13 Jbeta primers. Method: immunoSEQ multiplex PCR; TCRdb's copy keeps in-frame clones and lacks some. The sample consists of approximately 150,000 clones, approximately 71% of them appearing once. Sequenced material: PBMCs. These receptors were taken from a man younger than 30 in good health and CMV-seropositive.

In DNA form, the CDR3 reads TGTGCCAGCAAGGGGGTGGGGGGGGGCTCCTACGAGCAGTACTTC. Residues: CASKGVGGGSYEQYF. The J gene is TRBJ2-7, the V gene TRBV27; D possibly corresponds to TRBD2 (7 bases). Germline V CDR1 and CDR2: MNHEY, SMNVEV (reference sequence). The ends were cut back, 7 bases at V and 0 bases at J, with 16 bases in the middle. This CDR3 comprises 15 residues.

The rearrangement uses TRBV7-8 and TRBJ2-3; 13 nucleotides line up with TRBD2. Trimming removed 5 bases from V and 5 bases from J; junction bases left unmatched: 13. Germline V lookup: CDR1 SGHVS, CDR2 FQNEAQ. This CDR3 comprises 18 residues. This CDR3 is CASSQPDTSGRAIDTQYF. CDR3 sequence (DNA): TGTGCCAGCAGCCAACCAGACACTAGCGGGAGGGCCATAGATACGCAGTATTTT.

The rearrangement joins TRBV5-4 to TRBJ2-5; tentatively, D is TRBD1 (6 bases). The germline gives CDR1 SGHNT, CDR2 YYREEE (reference sequence). There are 14 residues in the CDR3. V was clipped by 4 bases and J by 2 bases, with 12 bases between them. CDR3 DNA sequence: TGTGCCAGCAGCCCTGGACAGACACAAGAGACCCAGTACTTC. It encodes CASSPGQTQETQYF.

The chain couples TRBV6-5 to TRBJ2-5, with D possibly being TRBD2 (6 bases). Gene TRBJ2-7 matches the end of the DNA better, so the J call may be wrong. This CDR3 is built from 13 residues. Germline CDR1 is MNHEY and CDR2 is SVGAGI. The CDR3 sequence: CASSYGDFYEQYF. The CDR3 nucleotides are TGTGCCAGCAGTTATGGGGACTTCTACGAGCAGTACTTC.

The chain links TRBV7-9 to TRBJ2-1; 7 nucleotides line up with TRBD2. Trimming took 3 bases from V and 0 from J; bases not matched to a gene: 5. The CDR3 contains 16 residues. Germline assignment: CDR1 SEHNR and CDR2 FQNEAQ (reference sequence). Here the CDR3 reads CASSFTTGGSYNEQFF. The CDR3 DNA is TGTGCCAGCAGCTTTACGACGGGAGGCTCCTACAATGAGCAGTTCTTC.

The chain carries TRBV11-1 and TRBJ2-2; 7 nucleotides line up with TRBD1. CDR3 length: 14 residues. The V and J ends lost 5 bases and 3 bases, in that order; junction bases with no gene match: 3. Germline V gene sequence: CDR1 SGHAT, CDR2 FQDESV (reference sequence). The CDR3 DNA reads as TGTGCCAGCAGCCGACAGGGATACACCGGGGAGCTGTTTTTT. Encoded protein: CASSRQGYTGELFF.

The chain has TRBV29-1 and TRBJ2-4; 9 positions agree with TRBD2. Trimming cost V 4 bases and J 2 bases; bases outside gene matches: 3. Germline-derived CDR1 and CDR2 are SQVTM and ANQGSEA. The CDR3 sequence is 14 residues long. CDR3 in amino acids: CSVGREGSKNIQYF. CDR3 nucleotide sequence: TGCAGCGTTGGGCGGGAGGGTTCCAAAAACATTCAGTACTTC. The whole variable domain, remainder taken from reference TRBV29-1 and TRBJ2-4, is SAVISQKPSRDICQRGTSLTIQCQVDSQVTMMFWYRQQPGQSLTLIATANQGSEATYESGFVIDKFPISRPNLTFSTLTVSNMSPEDSSIYLCSVGREGSKNIQYFGAGTRLSVL.

The chain uses TRBV11-2 and TRBJ2-2; TRBD2 agrees at 13 bases. Trimming removed 1 base from V and 8 bases from J; junction bases left unmatched: 4. The CDR3 runs 16 residues. Germline lookup yields CDR1 SGHAT and CDR2 FQNNGV. The CDR3 DNA sequence: TGTGCCAGCAGCTTAGGAGGACTAGCGGGAGTAGGGGAGCTGTTTTTT. This encodes CASSLGGLAGVGELFF.

The rearrangement links TRBV27 to TRBJ1-1; possibly TRBD1 for D (5 bases). Looked up from germline, CDR1 is MNHEY and CDR2 is SMNVEV (reference sequence). The CDR3 length is 14 residues. V was cut by 5 bases and J by 8 bases, with 18 bases left in between. CDR3 DNA: TGTGCCAGCAGTGCGCTAAACCTCCAGGGAGAAGCTTTCTTT. Amino acids: CASSALNLQGEAFF.

The V call is TRBV9, the J call TRBJ2-2; 10 bases line up with TRBD1. With V trimmed by 4 bases and J by 1 base, 4 bases remained unmatched. The CDR3 has 16 residues. Per the germline V gene, CDR1 is SGDLS and CDR2 is YYNGEE. DNA for the CDR3: TGTGCCAGCAGCTCTGGGACAGGGGTGAACACCGGGGAGCTGTTTTTT. Protein: CASSSGTGVNTGELFF. Looking up the rest from reference TRBV9 and TRBJ2-2 gives the full variable domain: DSGVTQTPKHLITATGQRVTLRCSPRSGDLSVYWYQQSLDQGLQFLIQYYNGEERAKGNILERFSAQQFPDLHSELNLSSLELGDSALYFCASSSGTGVNTGELFFGEGSRLTVL.

This clone was detected only a few times. The rearrangement joins TRBV28 to TRBJ2-7, with TRBD1 matching over 8 bases. The CDR3 has 13 residues. The ends lost 6 bases at V and 5 bases at J; junction bases unmatched: 6. Per germline, CDR1 MDHEN and CDR2 SYDVKM. The CDR3 sequence is CASRSGGINEQYF. CDR3 DNA: TGTGCCAGCAGGTCAGGGGGCATCAACGAGCAGTACTTC.

The V and J genes are TRBV7-6 and TRBJ2-7, with TRBD2 matching 7 bases. The CDR3 totals 16 residues. V lost 0 bases, J lost 5 bases, and 10 bases stayed unmatched. The V gene's germline CDR1 is SGHVS and CDR2 FNYEAQ. The CDR3 is CASSLAIGGSVDEQYF. The CDR3 DNA is TGTGCCAGCAGCTTAGCGATTGGCGGGAGTGTGGACGAGCAGTACTTC.

This sequence joins TRBV7-3 and TRBJ1-3, with D possibly matching TRBD1 (6 bases). The V end was cut by 1 base, the J end by 2 bases, with 9 bases between. The CDR3 consists of 15 residues. The germline gives CDR1 SGHTA, CDR2 FQGTGA. CDR3 loop: CASSLISGAGNTIYF. CDR3 bases: TGTGCCAGCAGCTTAATTTCAGGGGCTGGAAACACCATATATTTT.

The V and J genes are TRBV29-1 and TRBJ2-1; TRBD2 agrees at 9 bases. The CDR3 is made up of 17 amino acids. The trim removed 4 bases at V and 7 bases at J, leaving 17 bases unmatched. CDR1 and CDR2 (germline): SQVTM, ANQGSEA. CDR3 loop: CSVVEDRNLAGTNEQFF. In DNA form, the CDR3 reads TGCAGCGTTGTTGAGGACAGAAACCTAGCGGGAACAAATGAGCAGTTCTTC.

The chain is built from TRBV7-3 and TRBJ1-1; D gene uncertain. Trimming left V 4 bases short and J 3 bases short, with 9 bases between. Germline V gene sequence: CDR1 SGHTA, CDR2 FQGTGA. This CDR3 spans 13 amino acids. The DNA for the CDR3 is TGTGCCAGCAGCTCCGATTTAGACACTGAAGCTTTCTTT. Protein product: CASSSDLDTEAFF.

V usage is TRBV29-1 and J usage is TRBJ1-1; 7 bases line up with TRBD1. This CDR3 has 12 residues. In germline, CDR1 is SQVTM, CDR2 ANQGSEA. V lost 4 bases, J lost 6 bases, and 5 bases stayed unmatched. The CDR3 sequence: CSVAGGRAEAFF. The CDR3 region has the DNA TGCAGCGTTGCAGGGGGTAGGGCTGAAGCTTTCTTT. Using reference TRBV29-1 and TRBJ1-1 for the parts outside the CDR3, the full variable domain is SAVISQKPSRDICQRGTSLTIQCQVDSQVTMMFWYRQQPGQSLTLIATANQGSEATYESGFVIDKFPISRPNLTFSTLTVSNMSPEDSSIYLCSVAGGRAEAFFGQGTRLTVV.

The chain combines TRBV7-6 with TRBJ2-3; possible D gene TRBD2, 6 bases. There are 14 residues in the CDR3. Per the germline V gene, CDR1 is SGHVS and CDR2 is FNYEAQ. V lost 2 bases and J 4 bases, leaving 10 bases between the germline ends. The CDR3 region has the DNA TGTGCCAGCAGCTTAAGCGGGTTGGCAGATACGCAGTATTTT. Protein sequence: CASSLSGLADTQYF. Complete variable domain (other parts from reference TRBV7-6 and TRBJ2-3): GAGVSQSPRYKVTKRGQDVALRCDPISGHVSLYWYRQALGQGPEFLTYFNYEAQQDKSGLPNDRFSAERPEGSISTLTIQRTEQRDSAMYRCASSLSGLADTQYFGPGTRLTVL.

This chain connects TRBV18 to TRBJ2-7, with TRBD1 as a possible D gene (5 bases). CDR1 is KGHSH, CDR2 LQKENI, per germline. The V end was cut by 4 bases, the J end by 4 bases, with 23 bases between. This CDR3 comprises 17 residues. This CDR3 is CASSLATLTGTSYEQYF. The CDR3 coding sequence is TGTGCCAGCTCACTCGCGACGCTAACAGGAACCTCTTACGAGCAGTACTTC. Full variable domain (outside the CDR3, taken from reference TRBV18 and TRBJ2-7): NAGVMQNPRHLVRRRGQEARLRCSPMKGHSHVYWYRQLPEEGLKFMVYLQKENIIDESGMPKERFSAEFPKEGPSILRIQQVVRGDSAAYFCASSLATLTGTSYEQYFGPGTRLTVT.

The chain is built from TRBV30 and TRBJ2-7, with a weak D call TRBD2 (5 bases). Germline V gene sequence: CDR1 GTSNPN, CDR2 SVGIG (reference sequence). Trimming removed 1 base at V and 3 bases at J, with 16 bases between. CDR3 length: 15 amino acids. The CDR3 DNA reads TGTGCCTGGAGTGCATTTATTCGACTAAACTACGAGCAGTACTTC. Its translation: CAWSAFIRLNYEQYF.

This clone was seen only once. The chain has TRBV6-5 and TRBJ2-1, with 8 bases aligning to TRBD1. CDR3 length: 15 amino acids. Per germline, CDR1 MNHEY and CDR2 SVGAGI. With 6 bases clipped from V and 6 bases from J, the junction kept 10 bases outside the gene matches. The CDR3 DNA reads as TGTGCCAGCAGGGACGACAGGGGCTTAAGCAATGAGCAGTTCTTC. It specifies CASRDDRGLSNEQFF.

The V call is TRBV9, the J call TRBJ2-5; D unclear. V was trimmed by 4 bases and J by 4 bases, leaving 5 bases between them. The V gene's germline CDR1 is SGDLS and CDR2 YYNGEE. This CDR3 is built from 11 residues. The CDR3 DNA reads TGTGCCAGCAGCCTCGGAGAGACCCAGTACTTC. It translates to CASSLGETQYF.

The V gene is TRBV6-1, the J gene TRBJ1-2; weak D call: TRBD1 (6 bases). V was clipped by 1 base and J by 0 bases, with 6 bases between them. CDR1 is MNHNS and CDR2 is SASEGT in the germline V gene. This CDR3 contains 14 residues. The CDR3: CASSEDRANYGYTF. Here the CDR3 DNA reads TGTGCCAGCAGTGAAGACAGGGCTAACTATGGCTACACCTTC.

The chain links TRBV28 to TRBJ1-5; 9 nucleotides match TRBD1. CDR1 and CDR2 (germline): MDHEN, SYDVKM. After removal of 4 bases from V and 5 bases from J, the junction contained 6 bases not matched to a gene. The CDR3 has 15 residues. For the CDR3, the DNA is TGTGCCAGCAGTTCCCCCGGGACAGGGCATCAGCCCCAGCATTTT. It translates to CASSSPGTGHQPQHF.

The gene calls are TRBV6-1 and TRBJ2-3, with a tentative D call TRBD2 (5 bases). The germline V gene has CDR1 MNHNS and CDR2 SASEGT. The CDR3 extends over 11 amino acids. Trimming removed 8 bases at V and 9 bases at J, with 12 bases between. CDR3 nucleotide sequence: TGTGCCAGCTCTCGGTGGGAGACGCAGTATTTT. It translates to CASSRWETQYF.

This chain uses TRBV7-9 with TRBJ1-2, with D uncertain. This CDR3 has 16 residues. The V gene lost 1 base and the J gene lost 6 bases, with 18 bases spanning the gap. Germline lookup yields CDR1 SEHNR and CDR2 FQNEAQ (reference sequence). DNA of the CDR3: TGTGCCAGCAGCTTAGAAGGTTTAGGACTCCGAGATGGCTACACCTTC. Its translation is CASSLEGLGLRDGYTF.

This chain connects TRBV28 to TRBJ2-2; TRBD2 matches at 8 bases. Germline values: CDR1 MDHEN, CDR2 SYDVKM. There are 14 residues in the CDR3. J lost 7 bases, V lost 6 bases, and 7 bases had no gene match. DNA of the CDR3: TGTGCCAGCAGGGGAGCGGGAGTGATCGGGGAGCTGTTTTTT. It codes for CASRGAGVIGELFF.

The chain links TRBV19 to TRBJ1-5; 7 bases fit TRBD1. This CDR3 is built from 13 residues. The germline V gene has CDR1 LNHDA and CDR2 SQIVND (reference sequence). Losses at the gene ends were 7 bases for V and 7 bases for J; bases not matched to a gene: 7. CDR3 residues: CASKAGGWQPQHF. The CDR3 nucleotides are TGTGCCAGTAAAGCAGGGGGTTGGCAGCCCCAGCATTTT.